This T cell receptor beta chain came from a study of Ad26.COV2.S vaccination and SARS-CoV-2 variants. The overall study: In the study, Ad26.COV2.S was injected intramuscularly once, or twice 56 days apart.

A note on this clone: Its antigen is not known.

Study results and limitations: The placebo group had lower spike-specific TCR breadth than the vaccine recipients did.

Trimming removed 8 bases from V and 0 bases from J, with 24 bases in between. Germline assignment: CDR1 MNHEY and CDR2 SMNVEV (reference sequence). The length of the CDR3 is 18 residues. Documented treatment: some 19 received Ad26.COV2.S at low or high dose, single or two shots; about 5 received placebo; per-sample allocation not given. Day 63 following the first vaccine or placebo injection was when the samples were taken. Sequencing used immunoSEQ multiplex PCR; TCRdb keeps in-frame clones, though not all of them. The top ten clones hold about 8% of a sample with roughly 410,000 clones, roughly 85% of them seen once.

Sequenced material: peripheral blood, taken in a trial of Ad26.COV2.S vaccine versus placebo. The TCR was taken from a person between 18 and 59 years old who received the Ad26.COV2.S COVID-19 vaccine or a placebo. The J gene is TRBJ2-3, the V gene TRBV27; TRBD1 is a possible D gene (5 bases). CDR3: CASFLWGLGPASTDTQYF. The CDR3 bases are TGTGCCAGCTTCTTATGGGGCCTGGGGCCAGCTAGCACAGATACGCAGTATTTT.